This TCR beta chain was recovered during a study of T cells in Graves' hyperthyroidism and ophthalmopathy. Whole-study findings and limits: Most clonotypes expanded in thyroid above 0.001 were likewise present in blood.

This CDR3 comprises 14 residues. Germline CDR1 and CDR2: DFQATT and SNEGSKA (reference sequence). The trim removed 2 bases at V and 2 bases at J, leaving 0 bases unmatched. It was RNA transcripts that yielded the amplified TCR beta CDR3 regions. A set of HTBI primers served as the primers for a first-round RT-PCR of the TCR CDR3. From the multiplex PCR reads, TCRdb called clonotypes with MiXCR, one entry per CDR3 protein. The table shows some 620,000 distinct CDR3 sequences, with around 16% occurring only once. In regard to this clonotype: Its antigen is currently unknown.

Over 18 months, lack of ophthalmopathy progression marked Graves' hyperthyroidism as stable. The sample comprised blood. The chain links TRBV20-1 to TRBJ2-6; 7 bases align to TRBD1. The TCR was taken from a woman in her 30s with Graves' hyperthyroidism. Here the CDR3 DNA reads TGCAGTGCTAGACAGGGGGCTGGGGCCAACGTCCTGACTTTC. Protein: CSARQGAGANVLTF.